Below, 27 T cell receptor beta chains from the same sample are listed, as sequenced in a study of graft-versus-host responses after intestinal transplantation. Libraries were prepared by immunoSEQ multiplex PCR; TCRdb keeps only in-frame clonotypes and omits some of them. Among 85,000 to 100,000 clones listed, approximately 90% were seen once. These receptors' targets are unknown. Sequences were derived from unstimulated CD8+ T cells sorted from spleen or lymph node cells, sampled before transplant. These receptors originate from a human donor who was the organ donor for an intestinal transplant.

This chain joins TRBV29-1 and TRBJ2-7; D remains ambiguous. Per the germline V gene, CDR1 is SQVTM and CDR2 is ANQGSEA. This CDR3 has 13 residues. Trimming cost V 0 bases and J 1 base, with 7 bases left between them. In DNA, the CDR3 is TGCAGCGTTGAAGAGGCGGAGTCCTACGAGCAGTACTTC. Protein: CSVEEAESYEQYF.

The CDR3 sequence: CASLGTSGNTGELFF. Written as DNA, the CDR3 is TGTGCCAGCTTAGGGACTAGCGGAAACACCGGGGAGCTGTTTTTT. The rearrangement uses TRBV5-4 and TRBJ2-2; 11 positions agree with TRBD2. The CDR3 consists of 15 residues. With V trimmed by 7 bases and J by 2 bases, 4 bases remained unmatched. Germline-derived CDR1 and CDR2 are SGHNT and YYREEE (reference sequence).

The chain is built from TRBV9 and TRBJ2-1; D might be TRBD2 (6 bases). Between the trimmed V and J ends, which lost 0 bases and 4 bases, there was a span of 11 bases. This CDR3 is built from 15 residues. CDR1 is SGDLS, CDR2 YYNGEE, per germline. CDR3 sequence reads: CASSVGLASYNEQFF. The CDR3 DNA reads as TGTGCCAGCAGCGTAGGGCTAGCGAGTTACAATGAGCAGTTCTTC.

This clone appeared once. This chain uses TRBV27 with TRBJ1-5; weak D call: TRBD1 (5 bases). The CDR3 extends over 14 amino acids. The V end was cut by 6 bases, the J end by 0 bases, with 9 bases between. Germline V lookup: CDR1 MNHEY, CDR2 SMNVEV (reference sequence). The CDR3 sequence is CASREGVSNQPQHF. The CDR3 DNA follows: TGTGCCAGCAGAGAAGGGGTTAGCAATCAGCCCCAGCATTTT.

This clone was observed a single time. The V and J genes are TRBV2 and TRBJ2-7; the D gene is possibly TRBD2 (5 bases). Germline loops: CDR1 SNHLY, CDR2 FYNNEI. Trimming cost V 9 bases and J 5 bases, with 11 bases left between them. This CDR3 region has 11 residues. CDR3 DNA sequence: TGTGCCAGTGCTTTCGGGGACGAGCAGTACTTC. Translating it yields CASAFGDEQYF.

The DNA of the CDR3 is TGTGCCAGCAGCTTAGGGACTAGCGAGTACAATGAGCAGTTCTTC. Translated: CASSLGTSEYNEQFF. The rearrangement links TRBV7-3 to TRBJ2-1; 10 nucleotides match TRBD2. Trimming at V came to 2 bases and at J to 4 bases, leaving 2 bases not matched to a gene. CDR1 and CDR2 (germline): SGHTA, FQGTGA. The CDR3 covers 15 residues.

The V and J genes are TRBV27 and TRBJ2-3, with 8 bases that match TRBD2. The junction had 10 bases not matched to a gene; V was cut back by 7 bases and J by 7 bases. The CDR3 is made up of 14 amino acids. In germline, CDR1 is MNHEY, CDR2 SMNVEV (reference sequence). This CDR3 reads CASTQAGVMHTQYF. The DNA of the CDR3 is TGTGCCAGCACCCAAGCGGGGGTCATGCATACGCAGTATTTT.

This clone was observed a few times. The chain joins TRBV5-6 to TRBJ1-2; weak D call: TRBD1 (6 bases). With 1 base removed from V and 7 bases from J, the gap between germline ends came to 17 bases. This CDR3 has 15 residues. Per the germline V gene, CDR1 is SGHDT and CDR2 is YYEEEE. The CDR3 here is CASSLKLPGAGGYTF. The CDR3, as DNA: TGTGCCAGCAGCTTGAAGTTGCCAGGGGCTGGTGGCTACACCTTC.

The V call is TRBV6-1, the J call TRBJ2-4; weak D call: TRBD2 (6 bases). The CDR3 covers 17 residues. Trimming took off 0 bases at V and 0 bases at J, with 12 bases between the two ends. Germline CDR1 reads MNHNS; CDR2 reads SASEGT. The CDR3 region is CASSEAEGLLAKNIQYF. The CDR3 nucleotides read TGTGCCAGCAGTGAAGCGGAGGGTCTCCTAGCCAAAAACATTCAGTACTTC.

The rearrangement uses TRBV9 and TRBJ1-5; weak D call: TRBD1 (6 bases). Per the germline V gene, CDR1 is SGDLS and CDR2 is YYNGEE. Between the trimmed V and J ends, which lost 1 base and 5 bases, there was a span of 10 bases. CDR3 size: 14 residues. As DNA, the CDR3 is TGTGCCAGCAGCGTATCAGGGGACCATCAGCCCCAGCATTTT. Amino acids: CASSVSGDHQPQHF.

This chain connects TRBV23-1 to TRBJ2-6; TRBD1 matches at 10 bases. TRBV23-1 is treated as an ORF (open reading frame) with a function not yet certain. V gave up 7 bases and J gave up 4 bases; unmatched junction bases: 13. The CDR3 length is 18 residues. CDR3 sequence: CASTDRGALLAGANVLTF. In nucleotides, the CDR3 is TGCGCCAGCACGGACAGGGGGGCCCTCCTGGCGGGGGCCAACGTCCTGACTTTC.

This chain uses TRBV5-6 with TRBJ2-7; D gene unclear. CDR3 length: 12 residues. Germline V gene sequence: CDR1 SGHDT, CDR2 YYEEEE. Trimming pared 2 bases from V and 6 bases from J, leaving 9 bases between. This chain's CDR3 is CASSFNSGEQYF. CDR3 sequence (DNA): TGTGCCAGCAGCTTTAATAGTGGCGAGCAGTACTTC.

The chain employs TRBV4-2 and TRBJ2-1, with a possible D match to TRBD2 (6 bases). Trimming left V 1 base short and J 8 bases short, with 15 bases between. The CDR3 totals 15 residues. CDR1 and CDR2 from the germline V gene are LGHNA and YNFKEQ. The CDR3 protein is CASSQAGEFGDEQFF. The CDR3 bases are TGTGCCAGCAGCCAAGCGGGAGAGTTTGGGGATGAGCAGTTCTTC.

The chain couples TRBV6-1 to TRBJ2-7, with 9 bases lining up with TRBD2. This CDR3 spans 13 amino acids. Germline-derived CDR1 and CDR2 are MNHNS and SASEGT. V gave up 10 bases and J gave up 1 base; unmatched junction bases: 5. The CDR3 coding sequence is TGTGCCACCTTAGGACTAGCGTCCTACGAGCAGTACTTC. It codes for CATLGLASYEQYF.

The chain has TRBV7-3 and TRBJ2-3; 11 bases agree with TRBD2. CDR3 size: 15 residues. V lost 5 bases, J lost 6 bases, and 7 bases stayed unmatched. The germline V gene has CDR1 SGHTA and CDR2 FQGTGA. Here the CDR3 reads CASSETSGAGDTQYF. CDR3 DNA: TGTGCCAGCAGCGAGACTAGCGGGGCGGGGGATACGCAGTATTTT.

The rearrangement links TRBV5-6 to TRBJ2-1; 8 nucleotides match TRBD1. This CDR3 is built from 13 residues. Germline CDR1 SGHDT, CDR2 YYEEEE. The V and J ends lost 2 bases and 8 bases, in that order; junction bases with no gene match: 3. In nucleotides, the CDR3 is TGTGCCAGCAGCTTCCGACAGGGGTATGAGCAGTTCTTC. Residues: CASSFRQGYEQFF.

The chain couples TRBV2 to TRBJ1-2; D uncertain. The V gene lost 3 bases and the J gene lost 7 bases, with 15 bases spanning the gap. Germline V gives CDR1 SNHLY, CDR2 FYNNEI. The CDR3 is made up of 14 amino acids. CDR3 nucleotide sequence: TGTGCCAGCAGTGATTTTCGGCAGGAAAGTGGCTACACCTTC. Translated, it gives CASSDFRQESGYTF.

This clone showed up just once. The chain combines TRBV4-1 with TRBJ2-7, with 7 bases lining up with TRBD2. Germline lookup yields CDR1 MGHRA and CDR2 YSYEKL. The CDR3 is made up of 15 amino acids. The junction had 5 bases not matched to a gene; V was cut back by 1 base and J by 2 bases. The CDR3 coding sequence is TGCGCCAGCAGCCAAGTTGCGGGAGCAACCTACGAGCAGTACTTC. Translating it yields CASSQVAGATYEQYF.

In this sample, this clone turned up once. The chain has TRBV2 and TRBJ1-2, with TRBD1 matching 7 bases. V was pared by 0 bases and J by 5 bases, with 3 bases of the junction left unmatched. Germline V gene data show CDR1 as SNHLY and CDR2 as FYNNEI. There are 14 residues in the CDR3. The CDR3 nucleotides read TGTGCCAGCAGTGAAGCAGGGGGCTCTTATGGCTACACCTTC. Amino acids: CASSEAGGSYGYTF. Supplemented by reference TRBV2 and TRBJ1-2, the full variable domain reads EPEVTQTPSHQVTQMGQEVILRCVPISNHLYFYWYRQILGQKVEFLVSFYNNEISEKSEIFDDQFSVERPDGSNFTLKIRSTKLEDSAMYFCASSEAGGSYGYTFGSGTRLTVV.

This chain connects TRBV7-9 to TRBJ2-1, with 15 bases matching TRBD2. V was pared by 10 bases and J by 5 bases, with 9 bases of the junction left unmatched. CDR1 and CDR2 (germline): SEHNR, FQNEAQ (reference sequence). The CDR3 runs to 16 residues. Here the CDR3 DNA reads TGTGCCATAAGCAGGACTAGCGGGAGGGATCACAATGAGCAGTTCTTC. Protein sequence: CAISRTSGRDHNEQFF.

The chain couples TRBV5-1 to TRBJ2-5; a possible D gene is TRBD2 (5 bases). V was clipped by 3 bases and J by 3 bases, with 18 bases between them. The CDR3 is 16 residues long. Germline loops: CDR1 SGHRS, CDR2 YFSETQ. The DNA of the CDR3 is TGCGCCAGCAGCTCAACCGGGCCTCTCGGGAAAGAGACCCAGTACTTC. Protein: CASSSTGPLGKETQYF.

CDR3 protein: CASSMGRGFHYQPQHF. The CDR3 region has the DNA TGTGCCAGTAGTATGGGCAGGGGTTTTCATTATCAGCCCCAGCATTTT. V is TRBV19 and J is TRBJ1-5; tentatively, D is TRBD1 (6 bases). The ends were cut back, 3 bases at V and 5 bases at J, with 17 bases in the middle. This CDR3 spans 16 amino acids. Germline V lookup: CDR1 LNHDA, CDR2 SQIVND (reference sequence).

The rearrangement joins TRBV6-1 to TRBJ1-2, with D unclear. The ends were cut back, 1 base at V and 4 bases at J, with 10 bases in the middle. The germline gives CDR1 MNHNS, CDR2 SASEGT. The CDR3 sequence is 14 residues long. The CDR3 region has the DNA TGTGCCAGCAGTGAAGAAGTCAGTTTCTATGGCTACACCTTC. It encodes CASSEEVSFYGYTF.

This chain links TRBV5-6 with TRBJ2-7; 7 bases align to TRBD1. This CDR3 spans 13 amino acids. V was pared by 6 bases and J by 4 bases, with 7 bases of the junction left unmatched. CDR1 and CDR2 (germline): SGHDT, YYEEEE. This CDR3 is CASTEDRAYEQYF. CDR3 coding DNA: TGTGCCAGCACCGAAGACAGGGCGTACGAGCAGTACTTC.

The chain carries TRBV4-1 and TRBJ2-5; 7 bases fit TRBD1. Losses at the gene ends were 4 bases for V and 1 base for J; bases not matched to a gene: 6. Germline CDR1 and CDR2: MGHRA and YSYEKL. The CDR3 covers 15 residues. CDR3 coding DNA: TGCGCCAGCAGCCGATGGACAGGCAGCCAAGAGACCCAGTACTTC. As protein: CASSRWTGSQETQYF.

Of note for this clone: One junction end does not reproduce the germline sequence, and a read error may be involved. This chain's CDR3 is CASSPGVGSQGTQYF. In nucleotides, the CDR3 is TGTGCCAGCAGCCCGGGGGTGGGCAGTCAAGGGACCCAGTACTTC. The rearrangement uses TRBV5-4 and TRBJ2-5, with a weak D call TRBD2 (6 bases). Germline V gene lookup returns CDR1 SGHNT and CDR2 YYREEE (reference sequence). This CDR3 comprises 15 residues.

J is TRBJ2-3 and V is TRBV14, with D uncertain. CDR1 is SGHDN, CDR2 FVKESK, per germline. V shed 5 bases and J shed 6 bases, with 12 bases lying between them. The CDR3 is made up of 13 amino acids. CDR3 sequence reads: CASSFEWHDTQYF. CDR3 sequence (DNA): TGTGCCAGCAGCTTTGAATGGCACGATACGCAGTATTTT.